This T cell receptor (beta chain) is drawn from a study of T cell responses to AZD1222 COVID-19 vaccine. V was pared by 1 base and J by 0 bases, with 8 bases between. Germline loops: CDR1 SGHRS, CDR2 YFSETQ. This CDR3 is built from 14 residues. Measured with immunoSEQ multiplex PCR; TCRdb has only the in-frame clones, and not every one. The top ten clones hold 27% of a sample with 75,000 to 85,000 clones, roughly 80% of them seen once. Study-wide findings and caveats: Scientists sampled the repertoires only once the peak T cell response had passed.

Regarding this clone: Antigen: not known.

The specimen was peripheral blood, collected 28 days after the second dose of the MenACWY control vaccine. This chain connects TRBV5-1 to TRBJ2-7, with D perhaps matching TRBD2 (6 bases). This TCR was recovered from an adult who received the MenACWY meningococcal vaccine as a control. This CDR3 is CASSLTAGSYEQYF. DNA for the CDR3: TGCGCCAGCAGCTTGACAGCGGGCTCCTACGAGCAGTACTTC.